The source of this T cell receptor (beta chain) is a study of shared clonotypes between healthy human individuals. Some clones are missing from TCRdb's copy, which holds only in-frame ones; the method was immunoSEQ multiplex PCR. The repertoire holds around 2.3 million clones, with 90% to 96% as singletons. The length of the CDR3 is 17 residues. Germline V gene data show CDR1 as KGHSH and CDR2 as LQKENI. Trimming shortened V by 0 bases and J by 2 bases, and 17 bases separated the two germline ends. Material: naive CD4+ T cells sorted from blood. Subset: CD45RA+ positively selected. This clonotype originated in a young man in good health. V gene TRBV18 combines with J gene TRBJ2-7; D is perhaps TRBD2 (5 bases). The CDR3 nucleotides read TGTGCCAGCTCACCACCGTTTCTTCGGGGTGGTACCTACGAGCAGTACTTC. Residues: CASSPPFLRGGTYEQYF. Supplemented by reference TRBV18 and TRBJ2-7, the full variable domain reads NAGVMQNPRHLVRRRGQEARLRCSPMKGHSHVYWYRQLPEEGLKFMVYLQKENIIDESGMPKERFSAEFPKEGPSILRIQQVVRGDSAAYFCASSPPFLRGGTYEQYFGPGTRLTVT.